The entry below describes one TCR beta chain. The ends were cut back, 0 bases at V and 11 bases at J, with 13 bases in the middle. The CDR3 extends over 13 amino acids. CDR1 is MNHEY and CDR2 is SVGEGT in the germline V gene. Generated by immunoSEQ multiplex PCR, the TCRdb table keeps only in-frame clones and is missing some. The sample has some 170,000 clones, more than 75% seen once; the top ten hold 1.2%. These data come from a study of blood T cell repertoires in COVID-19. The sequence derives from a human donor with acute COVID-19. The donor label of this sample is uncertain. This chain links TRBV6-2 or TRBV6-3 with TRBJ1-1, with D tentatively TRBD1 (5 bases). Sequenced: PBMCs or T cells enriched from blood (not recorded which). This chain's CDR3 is CASSYSSSGVAFF. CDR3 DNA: TGTGCCAGCAGTTACTCTTCATCGGGGGTGGCTTTCTTT.